These 22 T cell receptor beta chains originate from one sample sequenced in a study of blood T cell repertoires in COVID-19. Measured with immunoSEQ multiplex PCR; TCRdb has only the in-frame clones, and not every one. The profile covers 400,000 to 550,000 clones, with more than 85% appearing a single time and about 4.3% taken by the ten largest. The sequenced sample was peripheral blood. The receptor set was obtained from a woman aged 25 to 45 with acute or convalescent COVID-19.

This clone was detected once. The genes are TRBV6-5 and TRBJ1-3, with D hard to call. This CDR3 has 16 residues. Germline V lookup: CDR1 MNHEY, CDR2 SVGAGI. V gave up 0 bases and J gave up 0 bases, with 9 bases separating them. The CDR3 region has the DNA TGTGCCAGCAGTTACTCGCCCTTAGACTCTGGAAACACCATATATTTT. It translates to CASSYSPLDSGNTIYF.

This chain joins TRBV6-5 and TRBJ1-1; D not certain. The CDR3 covers 14 residues. Trimming removed 0 bases from V and 5 bases from J, with 10 bases in between. Germline-derived CDR1 and CDR2 are MNHEY and SVGAGI. In DNA, the CDR3 is TGTGCCAGCAGTTACTCGTCCGGGTGGACTGAAGCTTTCTTT. As protein: CASSYSSGWTEAFF.

V usage is TRBV4-1 and J usage is TRBJ1-1, with D maybe TRBD1 (5 bases). This CDR3 region has 16 residues. V was cut by 0 bases and J by 11 bases, with 22 bases left in between. Germline V gene data show CDR1 as MGHRA and CDR2 as YSYEKL. CDR3: CASSQDGVGGGIWAFF. In nucleotides, the CDR3 is TGCGCCAGCAGCCAAGACGGTGTGGGGGGAGGTATCTGGGCTTTCTTT.

This sequence joins TRBV9 and TRBJ2-2; TRBD2 is a possible D gene (6 bases). CDR1 SGDLS and CDR2 YYNGEE come from the germline V gene. The CDR3 is 15 amino acids. The germline V and J ends were trimmed by 0 bases and 5 bases, with 11 bases remaining between them. The CDR3 region has the DNA TGTGCCAGCAGCGTAGTCGCGGGGTGGACCGGGGAGCTGTTTTTT. Translated: CASSVVAGWTGELFF.

The chain couples TRBV18 to TRBJ2-3, with 8 bases aligning to TRBD2. The V gene end was trimmed by 2 bases and the J gene end by 6 bases; junction bases not matched to a gene: 4. CDR1 and CDR2 from the germline V gene are KGHSH and LQKENI. The length of the CDR3 is 14 residues. CDR3 in amino acids: CASSPARGVDTQYF. In DNA, the CDR3 is TGTGCCAGCTCACCAGCGCGGGGGGTCGATACGCAGTATTTT.

This chain uses TRBV6-5 with TRBJ1-1; D may be TRBD1 (5 bases). Germline V CDR1 and CDR2: MNHEY, SVGAGI. The ends were cut back, 4 bases at V and 4 bases at J, with 10 bases in the middle. The CDR3 extends over 13 amino acids. The chain's CDR3 is CASSSPGPTEAFF. For the CDR3, the DNA is TGTGCCAGCAGTTCCCCAGGGCCCACTGAAGCTTTCTTT.

The chain carries TRBV7-9 and TRBJ1-1; the D is unclear. V lost 2 bases and J 1 base, leaving 8 bases between the germline ends. This CDR3 has 14 residues. Germline V gene sequence: CDR1 SEHNR, CDR2 FQNEAQ (reference sequence). In nucleotides, the CDR3 is TGTGCCAGCAGCTTACTACAGTCGAACACTGAAGCTTTCTTT. As protein: CASSLLQSNTEAFF.

V and J are TRBV5-6 and TRBJ1-2, with D perhaps matching TRBD1 (6 bases). This CDR3 comprises 14 residues. The V end was cut by 7 bases, the J end by 3 bases, with 16 bases between. CDR1 SGHDT and CDR2 YYEEEE come from the germline V gene. The CDR3 sequence is CASRIRGLDYGYTF. CDR3 in DNA: TGTGCCAGCCGAATCAGGGGTCTCGACTATGGCTACACCTTC.

The chain uses TRBV7-6 and TRBJ2-7; D is perhaps TRBD1 (6 bases). Germline V gene data show CDR1 as SGHVS and CDR2 as FNYEAQ. CDR3 length: 13 amino acids. V was cut by 1 base and J by 5 bases, with 9 bases left in between. The CDR3 bases are TGTGCCAGCAGCTTAGTATACAGGGACGAGCAGTACTTC. It encodes CASSLVYRDEQYF. The full variable domain, rest sourced from reference TRBV7-6 and TRBJ2-7, is GAGVSQSPRYKVTKRGQDVALRCDPISGHVSLYWYRQALGQGPEFLTYFNYEAQQDKSGLPNDRFSAERPEGSISTLTIQRTEQRDSAMYRCASSLVYRDEQYFGPGTRLTVT.

The chain has TRBV2 and TRBJ1-5; 9 positions agree with TRBD1. The CDR3 runs to 15 residues. Losses at the gene ends were 7 bases for V and 1 base for J; bases not matched to a gene: 5. Germline V gene sequence: CDR1 SNHLY, CDR2 FYNNEI. The CDR3 protein is CASKKDRGSNQPQHF. CDR3 sequence (DNA): TGTGCCAGCAAGAAGGACAGGGGAAGCAATCAGCCCCAGCATTTT.

The V and J genes are TRBV7-8 and TRBJ2-7, with no clear D. CDR3 length equals 14 residues. V gave up 8 bases and J gave up 1 base, with 15 bases separating them. Germline assignment: CDR1 SGHVS and CDR2 FQNEAQ. CDR3: CASGSKAMSYEQYF. In DNA form, the CDR3 reads TGTGCCAGCGGAAGTAAAGCGATGTCCTACGAGCAGTACTTC.

The chain links TRBV3-1 (or the pseudogene TRBV3-2) to TRBJ1-1, with D unresolved. V shed 1 base and J shed 2 bases, with 11 bases lying between them. The CDR3 spans 15 residues. In germline, CDR1 is LGHDT, CDR2 YNNKEL (reference sequence). As DNA, the CDR3 is TGTGCCAGCAGCCAAGTACACGCTCTTAACACTGAAGCTTTCTTT. Protein sequence: CASSQVHALNTEAFF.

On this clone: Other DNA sequences in this specimen translate into the identical CDR3. V is TRBV6-5 and J is TRBJ2-5, with TRBD2 as a possible D gene (7 bases). V lost 8 bases and J 1 base, leaving 14 bases between the germline ends. This CDR3 has 14 amino acids. Germline CDR1 reads MNHEY; CDR2 reads SVGAGI. The CDR3: CASARGGAQETQYF. The CDR3 nucleotides are TGTGCCAGCGCTAGGGGGGGGGCCCAAGAGACCCAGTACTTC.

CDR3 region: CASSSTERRLTDTQYF. In DNA, the CDR3 is TGTGCCAGCAGCAGCACCGAGCGGCGGCTCACAGATACGCAGTATTTT. The chain is built from TRBV11-2 and TRBJ2-3, with D maybe TRBD2 (5 bases). The length of the CDR3 is 16 residues. Germline CDR1 reads SGHAT; CDR2 reads FQNNGV. Trimming took off 5 bases at V and 2 bases at J, with 17 bases between the two ends.

The rearrangement joins TRBV12-5 to TRBJ1-2; a weak D match, TRBD1 (5 bases). The CDR3 is 16 amino acids. Germline CDR1 is LGHNT and CDR2 is FRNRAP. With 5 bases removed from V and 3 bases from J, the gap between germline ends came to 19 bases. The CDR3 reads CASGKAGPRSDYGYTF. CDR3 bases: TGTGCTAGTGGTAAGGCGGGGCCCCGGTCAGACTATGGCTACACCTTC.

The J gene is TRBJ1-1, the V gene TRBV30, with a possible D match to TRBD1 (6 bases). The germline gives CDR1 GTSNPN, CDR2 SVGIG (reference sequence). V shed 2 bases and J shed 0 bases, with 19 bases lying between them. The CDR3 covers 17 residues. The CDR3 spells CAWSIVDSRVMNTEAFF. The DNA for the CDR3 is TGTGCCTGGAGTATCGTGGACAGCCGGGTCATGAACACTGAAGCTTTCTTT.

V gene TRBV3-1 (or the pseudogene TRBV3-2) combines with J gene TRBJ2-2; 10 positions agree with TRBD1. The CDR3 length is 16 residues. Germline V gene sequence: CDR1 LGHDT, CDR2 YNNKEL (reference sequence). Trimming cost V 4 bases and J 4 bases; bases outside gene matches: 6. The CDR3 DNA reads as TGTGCCAGCAGCCCCCGACAGGGGGCATTCACCGGGGAGCTGTTTTTT. It specifies CASSPRQGAFTGELFF.

This clone showed up just once. DNA for the CDR3: TGTGCCAGTAGTACCCAAGGACAGAACAATCAGCCCCAGCATTTT. As protein: CASSTQGQNNQPQHF. V usage is TRBV19 and J usage is TRBJ1-5; D is perhaps TRBD1 (6 bases). V was pared by 4 bases and J by 3 bases, with 13 bases between. The V gene's germline CDR1 is LNHDA and CDR2 SQIVND (reference sequence). CDR3 size: 15 residues.

V and J are TRBV7-9 and TRBJ1-4; TRBD1 is a possible D gene (5 bases). The CDR3 is 15 amino acids. The germline V gene has CDR1 SEHNR and CDR2 FQNEAQ (reference sequence). Trimming shortened V by 2 bases and J by 2 bases, and 9 bases separated the two germline ends. The CDR3: CASSLFWGTNEKLFF. In DNA form, the CDR3 reads TGTGCCAGCAGCTTATTTTGGGGCACTAATGAAAAACTGTTTTTT.

The CDR3 DNA sequence: TGCGCCAGCAGTCACGACAGGGGGCGCGGGGTAGGCGAGCAGTACTTC. It codes for CASSHDRGRGVGEQYF. The V gene is TRBV23-1, the J gene TRBJ2-7; TRBD1 aligns across 10 bases. TRBV23-1 is labeled an ORF, and its function is uncertain. The junction had 11 bases not matched to a gene; V was cut back by 3 bases and J by 6 bases. This CDR3 region has 16 residues.

V usage is TRBV4-1 and J usage is TRBJ2-1; 9 bases align to TRBD2. J lost 6 bases, V lost 0 bases, and 3 bases had no gene match. The germline V gene has CDR1 MGHRA and CDR2 YSYEKL. This CDR3 spans 15 amino acids. DNA for the CDR3: TGCGCCAGCAGCCAAGAGGCTAGCGGGGCCAATGAGCAGTTCTTC. This codes for CASSQEASGANEQFF.

The rearrangement links TRBV7-8 to TRBJ1-1; TRBD1 might be the D (5 bases). CDR3 length equals 14 residues. Trimming took 5 bases from V and 0 from J, leaving 10 bases between them. Germline assignment: CDR1 SGHVS and CDR2 FQNEAQ. The CDR3 reads CASSPGQMNTEAFF. In DNA, the CDR3 is TGTGCCAGCAGCCCCGGACAAATGAACACTGAAGCTTTCTTT.